The clone carrying this TCR beta chain was seen a single time. The data are from a study of Ad26.COV2.S vaccination and SARS-CoV-2 variants. Assay: immunoSEQ multiplex PCR; the TCRdb copy retains only in-frame clones and omits some. Among a few hundred thousand clones, around 91% were seen once, and the ten largest hold roughly 3.9%. Treatment here: approximately 18 received Ad26.COV2.S at low or high dose, single or two shots; five or six received placebo; per-sample allocation not given. Sampling was done on day 63 after the first vaccine or placebo injection. CDR1 and CDR2 from the germline V gene are SEHNR and FQNEAQ (reference sequence). The CDR3 spans 13 residues. V was clipped by 7 bases and J by 0 bases, with 10 bases between them.

This receptor was obtained from a person between 18 and 60 years old who received the Ad26.COV2.S COVID-19 vaccine or a placebo. This chain connects TRBV7-9 to TRBJ2-7, with D possibly being TRBD1 (5 bases). The specimen was peripheral blood, collected in a trial of Ad26.COV2.S vaccine versus placebo. CDR3 bases: TGTGCCAGCACCACCAGGGACTCCTACGAGCAGTACTTC. It yields the protein CASTTRDSYEQYF.